Shown below are 21 T cell receptor beta chains from a single sample sequenced in a study of T cells in Graves' hyperthyroidism and ophthalmopathy. TCR beta CDR3 regions were amplified from RNA transcripts. Researchers ran a first-round RT-PCR on the TCR CDR3 using the HTBI primer set. One entry per CDR3 protein results from TCRdb running MiXCR on the multiplex PCR reads. The sample shows roughly 300,000 distinct CDR3 sequences, about 25% of them seen only once. Sequencing was carried out using blood. The receptors come from a man aged 40-50 years with Graves' hyperthyroidism that later progressed to Graves' ophthalmopathy.

In its sample, this clonotype was seen many times. This rearrangement joins TRBV7-8 to TRBJ1-2; D unclear. V lost 5 bases and J 0 bases, leaving 13 bases between the germline ends. This CDR3 spans 15 amino acids. Germline V gene data show CDR1 as SGHVS and CDR2 as FQNEAQ. The CDR3 sequence is CASSQGRSANYGYTF. CDR3 bases: TGTGCCAGCAGCCAAGGGCGGTCAGCTAACTATGGCTACACCTTC.

The chain combines TRBV12-3 or TRBV12-4 with TRBJ1-2; 10 bases agree with TRBD1. The CDR3 has 12 amino acids. J lost 7 bases, V lost 6 bases, and 2 bases had no gene match. As DNA, the CDR3 is TGTGCCAGCAGGACAGGGGGCGGTGGCTACACCTTC. This sequence encodes CASRTGGGGYTF.

This chain connects TRBV12-3 or TRBV12-4 to TRBJ1-5; D is possibly TRBD1 (5 bases). CDR3 size: 16 residues. Trimming pared 2 bases from V and 3 bases from J, leaving 14 bases between. CDR3 DNA: TGTGCCAGCAGTTTATACGGGATAGGGGACAATCAGCCCCAGCATTTT. Its translation: CASSLYGIGDNQPQHF.

This clonotype was counted ten times or more. V is TRBV20-1 and J is TRBJ1-1; TRBD1 matches at 7 bases. V was pared by 4 bases and J by 5 bases, with 4 bases of the junction left unmatched. Germline loops: CDR1 DFQATT, CDR2 SNEGSKA (reference sequence). This CDR3 region has 12 residues. The CDR3 loop reads CSATRQGTEAFF. CDR3 DNA sequence: TGCAGTGCTACCCGACAGGGTACTGAAGCTTTCTTT.

This clonotype was counted a few times. The CDR3 DNA follows: TGTGCCAGCAGTCCAGGACAGGGGGATCAGCCCCAGCATTTT. It yields the protein CASSPGQGDQPQHF. This chain connects TRBV28 to TRBJ1-5, with TRBD1 matching over 10 bases. Germline V gene sequence: CDR1 MDHEN, CDR2 SYDVKM. The CDR3 has 14 amino acids. The junction had 3 bases not matched to a gene; V was cut back by 5 bases and J by 5 bases.

The J gene is TRBJ2-7, the V gene TRBV30; 11 bases are a match to TRBD1. The CDR3 loop spans 15 amino acids. CDR1 GTSNPN and CDR2 SVGIG come from the germline V gene (reference sequence). The V segment lost 3 bases and the J segment 7 bases; nucleotides outside the gene matches: 11. CDR3 amino acids: CAWSPRDRGFWEQYF. CDR3 coding DNA: TGTGCCTGGAGCCCCCGGGACAGGGGGTTCTGGGAGCAGTACTTC.

This clonotype occurred many times. This chain connects TRBV30 to TRBJ2-7; D assignment may be TRBD1 or TRBD2 (5 bases each). Trimming removed 2 bases from V and 7 bases from J, with 15 bases in between. This CDR3 spans 13 amino acids. Germline lookup yields CDR1 GTSNPN and CDR2 SVGIG (reference sequence). CDR3 sequence (DNA): TGTGCCTGGAGTAGGGACCAATTGGGGGAGCAGTACTTC. It is translated as CAWSRDQLGEQYF.

The V and J genes are TRBV6-5 and TRBJ2-5; D not certain. CDR1 is MNHEY and CDR2 is SVGAGI in the germline V gene. The CDR3 consists of 16 residues. Trimming shortened V by 2 bases and J by 5 bases, and 18 bases separated the two germline ends. Here the CDR3 DNA reads TGTGCCAGCAGTTACCCAACTACTCCAGGCGGCGAGACCCAGTACTTC. This gives the protein CASSYPTTPGGETQYF.

In this sample, this clonotype turned up many times. The CDR3 coding sequence is TGTGCCAGCAGTGCTGAGACAGTCTGCGAGCAGTACTTC. This sequence encodes CASSAETVCEQYF. The chain is built from TRBV6-2 or TRBV6-3 and TRBJ2-7, with D tentatively TRBD1 (5 bases). The germline V gene encodes CDR1 MNHEY and CDR2 SVGEGT. This CDR3 is 13 amino acids long. V shed 5 bases and J shed 6 bases, with 14 bases lying between them.

This clonotype was seen many times. This rearrangement joins TRBV11-1 to TRBJ2-1; 7 nucleotides agree with TRBD1. Germline loops: CDR1 SGHAT, CDR2 FQDESV (reference sequence). The CDR3 loop spans 18 amino acids. V shed 5 bases and J 6 bases; nucleotides not matched to a gene: 19. CDR3 sequence (DNA): TGTGCCAGCAGCGAAGACCTAAGACAGGGCCGTCCTCTCAATGAGCAGTTCTTC. Amino acids: CASSEDLRQGRPLNEQFF.

There are many counts of this clonotype. One base away lies a much larger clone, so this may be a sequencing read error. The chain links TRBV20-1 to TRBJ1-1; D is perhaps TRBD1 (5 bases). The germline CDR1 and CDR2 sequences are DFQATT and SNEGSKA (reference sequence). The CDR3 totals 13 residues. CDR3: CSARGFLNTEALF. CDR3 nucleotides: TGCAGTGCCCGGGGGTTTCTGAACACTGAAGCTCTCTTT.

This clonotype was detected many times. The chain employs TRBV19 and TRBJ1-5; no definite D call. With 1 base removed from V and 5 bases from J, the gap between germline ends came to 18 bases. Per germline, CDR1 LNHDA and CDR2 SQIVND (reference sequence). CDR3 length: 17 amino acids. The chain's CDR3 is CASSIGSWRAPYQPQHF. The CDR3 DNA sequence: TGTGCCAGTAGTATAGGGTCCTGGCGAGCGCCCTATCAGCCCCAGCATTTT.

This clonotype was counted between two and nine times. The chain combines TRBV9 with TRBJ2-2; D may be TRBD1 or TRBD2 (5 bases each). Trimming stripped 2 bases from V and 4 bases from J, with 21 bases between. This CDR3 spans 18 amino acids. From germline, CDR1 is SGDLS and CDR2 YYNGEE. Here the CDR3 DNA reads TGTGCCAGCAGCGTGAATTTTGGGACCGAATATGGCACCGGGGAGCTGTTTTTT. Protein product: CASSVNFGTEYGTGELFF.

This clonotype was seen ten or more times. The V gene is TRBV24-1, the J gene TRBJ2-6, with D perhaps matching TRBD1 (6 bases). The CDR3 is 13 amino acids. V lost 11 bases and J lost 16, with 23 bases in between. Germline CDR1 KGHDR, CDR2 SFDVKD. CDR3 region: CAIIRDTSQILTF. CDR3 DNA sequence: TGTGCCATCATACGGGACACCTCTCAAATACTGACTTTC.

This clonotype was counted ten times or more. The chain couples TRBV6-1 to TRBJ2-5, with 7 bases matching TRBD1. The ends lost 10 bases at V and 0 bases at J; junction bases unmatched: 5. CDR1 and CDR2 from the germline V gene are MNHNS and SASEGT. This CDR3 contains 13 residues. DNA for the CDR3: TGTGCCACCTCGGACAGGAACCAAGAGACCCAGTACTTC. Its translation: CATSDRNQETQYF.

Regarding this clonotype: It may be a read error: a sequence one base away is much more abundant. The J gene is TRBJ1-1, the V gene TRBV10-1; possible D gene TRBD1, 6 bases. The germline V gene encodes CDR1 WNHNN and CDR2 SYGVQD (reference sequence). The CDR3 extends over 11 amino acids. CDR3 coding DNA: TGCACCAGGAGAATAAGGGGGGAAGCTTTCTTT. As protein: CTRRIRGEAFF.

This clonotype was counted ten times or more. The chain uses TRBV30 and TRBJ2-5, with D perhaps TRBD1 (5 bases). Trimming removed 3 bases from V and 1 base from J, with 9 bases in between. The length of the CDR3 is 13 residues. Per germline, CDR1 GTSNPN and CDR2 SVGIG (reference sequence). The CDR3 loop is CAWSNDSQETQYF. CDR3 coding DNA: TGTGCCTGGAGCAACGACAGCCAAGAGACCCAGTACTTC.

This clonotype was seen repeatedly, ten times or more. V usage is TRBV6-2 or TRBV6-3 and J usage is TRBJ2-7; TRBD2 aligns across 12 bases. The ends lost 5 bases at V and 1 base at J; junction bases unmatched: 3. This CDR3 has 15 amino acids. Germline CDR1 MNHEY, CDR2 SVGEGT. CDR3 DNA sequence: TGTGCCAGCAGTCAAACTAGCGGGGGGTCCTACGAGCAGTACTTC. Its protein product is CASSQTSGGSYEQYF.

Only a few counts were recorded for this clonotype. The chain links TRBV28 to TRBJ2-7; TRBD2 matches at 15 bases. The germline V gene has CDR1 MDHEN and CDR2 SYDVKM. J was trimmed by 0 bases and V by 7 bases; bases with no gene match: 7. The CDR3 consists of 17 residues. Written as DNA, the CDR3 is TGTGCCAGCACAGGGACTAGCGGGGGGACTGGCTCCTACGAGCAGTACTTC. This encodes CASTGTSGGTGSYEQYF.

This CDR3 is CASRDTGTGVYEQYF. The CDR3 region has the DNA TGTGCCAGCAGAGATACCGGGACAGGGGTCTACGAGCAGTACTTC. This chain joins TRBV6-2 or TRBV6-3 and TRBJ2-7, with 10 bases fitting TRBD1. CDR1 is MNHEY, CDR2 SVGEGT, per germline. The trim removed 6 bases at V and 3 bases at J, leaving 8 bases unmatched. The CDR3 covers 15 residues.

The sample holds many counts of this clonotype. The chain is built from TRBV24-1 and TRBJ1-1; weak D call: TRBD1 (6 bases). This CDR3 is 15 amino acids long. Germline CDR1 reads KGHDR; CDR2 reads SFDVKD. V was clipped by 10 bases and J by 3 bases, with 20 bases between them. This CDR3 is CATVWGAAFDTEAFF. Written as DNA, the CDR3 is TGTGCCACAGTGTGGGGGGCGGCTTTTGACACTGAAGCTTTCTTT.